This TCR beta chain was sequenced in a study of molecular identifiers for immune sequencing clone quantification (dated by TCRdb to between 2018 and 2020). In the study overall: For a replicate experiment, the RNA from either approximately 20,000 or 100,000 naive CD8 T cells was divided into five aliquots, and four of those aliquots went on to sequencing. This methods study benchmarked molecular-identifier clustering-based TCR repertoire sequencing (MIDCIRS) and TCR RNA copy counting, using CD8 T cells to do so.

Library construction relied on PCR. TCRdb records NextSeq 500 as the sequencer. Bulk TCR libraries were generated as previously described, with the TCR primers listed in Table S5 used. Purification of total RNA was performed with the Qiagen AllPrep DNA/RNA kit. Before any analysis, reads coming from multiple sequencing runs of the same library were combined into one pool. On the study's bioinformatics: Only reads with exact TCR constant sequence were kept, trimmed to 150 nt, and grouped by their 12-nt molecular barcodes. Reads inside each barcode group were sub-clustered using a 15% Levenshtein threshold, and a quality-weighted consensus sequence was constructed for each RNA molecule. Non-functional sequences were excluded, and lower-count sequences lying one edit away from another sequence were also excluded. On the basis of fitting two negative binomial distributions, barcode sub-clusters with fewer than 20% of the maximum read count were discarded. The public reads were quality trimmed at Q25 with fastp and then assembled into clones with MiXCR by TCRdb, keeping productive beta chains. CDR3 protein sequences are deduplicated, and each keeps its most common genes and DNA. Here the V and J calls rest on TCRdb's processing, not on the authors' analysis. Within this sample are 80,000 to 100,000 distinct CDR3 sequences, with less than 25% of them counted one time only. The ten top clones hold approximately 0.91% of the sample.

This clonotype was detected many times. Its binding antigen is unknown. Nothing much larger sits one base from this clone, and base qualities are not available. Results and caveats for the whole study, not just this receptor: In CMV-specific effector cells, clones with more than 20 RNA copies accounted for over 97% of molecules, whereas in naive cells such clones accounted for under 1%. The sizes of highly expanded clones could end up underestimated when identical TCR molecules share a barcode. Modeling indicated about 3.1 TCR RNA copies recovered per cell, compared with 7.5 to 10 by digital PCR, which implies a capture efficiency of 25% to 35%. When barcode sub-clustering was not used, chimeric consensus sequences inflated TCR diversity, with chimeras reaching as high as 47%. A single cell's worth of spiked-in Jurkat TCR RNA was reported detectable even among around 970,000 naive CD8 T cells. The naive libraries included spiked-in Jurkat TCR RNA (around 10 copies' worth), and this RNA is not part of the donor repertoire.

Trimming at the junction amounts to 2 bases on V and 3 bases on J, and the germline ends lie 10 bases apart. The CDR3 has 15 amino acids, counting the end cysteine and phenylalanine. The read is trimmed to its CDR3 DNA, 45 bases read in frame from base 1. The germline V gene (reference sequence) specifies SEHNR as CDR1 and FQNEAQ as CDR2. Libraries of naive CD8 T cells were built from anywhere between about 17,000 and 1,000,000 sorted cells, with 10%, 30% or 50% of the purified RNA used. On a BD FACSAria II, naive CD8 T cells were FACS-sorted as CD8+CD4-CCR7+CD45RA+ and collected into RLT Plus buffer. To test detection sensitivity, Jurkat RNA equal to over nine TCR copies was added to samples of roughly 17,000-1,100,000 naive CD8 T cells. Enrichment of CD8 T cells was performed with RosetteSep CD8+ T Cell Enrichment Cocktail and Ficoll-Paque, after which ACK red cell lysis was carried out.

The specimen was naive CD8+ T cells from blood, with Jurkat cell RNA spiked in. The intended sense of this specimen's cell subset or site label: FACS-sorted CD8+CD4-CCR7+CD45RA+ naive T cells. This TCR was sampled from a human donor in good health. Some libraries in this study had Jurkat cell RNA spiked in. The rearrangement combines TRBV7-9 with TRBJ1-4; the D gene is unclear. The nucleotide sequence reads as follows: TGTGCCAGCAGCTTACCTTTTGGAGCTAATGAAAAACTGTTTTTT. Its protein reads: CASSLPFGANEKLFF. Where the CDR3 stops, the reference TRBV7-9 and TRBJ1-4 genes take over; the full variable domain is DTGVSQNPRHKITKRGQNVTFRCDPISEHNRLYWYRQTLGQGPEFLTYFQNEAQLEKSRLLSDRFSAERPKGSFSTLEIQRTEQGDSAMYLCASSLPFGANEKLFFGSGTQLSVL.